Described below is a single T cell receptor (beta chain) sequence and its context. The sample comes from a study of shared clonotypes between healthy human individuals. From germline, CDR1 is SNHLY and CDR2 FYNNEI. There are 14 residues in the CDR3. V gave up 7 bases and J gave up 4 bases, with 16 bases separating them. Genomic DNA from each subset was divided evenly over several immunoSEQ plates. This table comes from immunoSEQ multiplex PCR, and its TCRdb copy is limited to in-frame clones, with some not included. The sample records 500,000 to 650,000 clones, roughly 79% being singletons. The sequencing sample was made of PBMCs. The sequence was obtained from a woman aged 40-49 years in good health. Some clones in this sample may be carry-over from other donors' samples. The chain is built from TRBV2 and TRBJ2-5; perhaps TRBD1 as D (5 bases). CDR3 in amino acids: CASTEEVGRETQYF. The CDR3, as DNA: TGTGCCAGCACCGAAGAGGTGGGGCGAGAGACCCAGTACTTC.